The clone carrying this TCR beta chain was picked up a small number of times. The data stem from a study of T cell changes during pregnancy in multiple sclerosis. Germline CDR1 reads ENHRY; CDR2 reads SYGVKD. The CDR3 loop spans 15 amino acids. V lost 6 bases and J lost 6; bases outside the gene matches: 11. Using immunoSEQ multiplex PCR, the repertoire was profiled, and TCRdb retains in-frame clones only, with some absent. The sample comprises under 110,000 clones, about 89% of which are singletons, and roughly 1.5% rests with the top ten. Material: peripheral blood, obtained before pregnancy. The gene calls are TRBV10-3 and TRBJ1-2; 9 nucleotides match TRBD1. The source is a female donor with multiple sclerosis, enrolled in a pregnancy study. CDR3 sequence: CAISGTDRGEDGYTF. CDR3 bases: TGTGCCATCAGCGGAACGGACAGGGGAGAGGATGGCTACACCTTC.